What follows are 22 T cell receptor beta chains derived from one specimen sequenced in a study of T cells after yellow fever vaccination. One entry per CDR3 protein, called by TCRdb with MiXCR from the 5' RACE reads. The table records 150,000 to 200,000 distinct CDR3 sequences, 11% of them present only once. The source was CD8+ T cells sorted from PBMCs, collected 15 days after the yellow fever booster vaccination. These receptors were taken from a man aged 18 to 35 who received the YFV17D yellow fever vaccine.

This sequence joins TRBV6-5 and TRBJ2-1; unclear D gene. Germline assignment: CDR1 MNHEY and CDR2 SVGAGI. The CDR3 has 13 amino acids. Trimming removed 0 bases from V and 13 bases from J, with 13 bases in between. The DNA of the CDR3 is TGTGCCAGCAGTTACTCCCCCCATGTTGTCCAGTTCTTC. Residues: CASSYSPHVVQFF.

V is TRBV7-9 and J is TRBJ2-1; no definite D call. This CDR3 spans 12 amino acids. V lost 8 bases and J lost 5, with 10 bases in between. CDR1 is SEHNR, CDR2 FQNEAQ, per germline (reference sequence). CDR3 protein: CASAVANNEQFF. CDR3 coding DNA: TGTGCCAGCGCTGTAGCCAACAATGAGCAGTTCTTC.

This clonotype was observed a few times. The rearrangement uses TRBV5-6 and TRBJ1-1; no clear D gene. Trimming stripped 1 base from V and 3 bases from J, with 7 bases between. There are 13 residues in the CDR3. Per the germline V gene, CDR1 is SGHDT and CDR2 is YYEEEE. CDR3 sequence (DNA): TGTGCCAGCAGCTTGATCTCGGACACTGAAGCTTTCTTT. Translation: CASSLISDTEAFF.

V usage is TRBV29-1 and J usage is TRBJ1-1; the D gene is possibly TRBD1 (6 bases). Germline loops: CDR1 SQVTM, CDR2 ANQGSEA. The CDR3 spans 15 residues. Trimming stripped 0 bases from V and 5 bases from J, with 16 bases between. The CDR3 loop reads CSVEDGGQVGTEAFF. CDR3 in DNA: TGCAGCGTTGAAGATGGGGGGCAGGTCGGGACTGAAGCTTTCTTT.

The chain links TRBV27 to TRBJ1-3; D is ambiguous. The CDR3 runs 16 residues. V lost 7 bases and J 0 bases, leaving 16 bases between the germline ends. CDR1 is MNHEY, CDR2 SMNVEV, per germline (reference sequence). CDR3 residues: CASNRAGYHSGNTIYF. The DNA for the CDR3 is TGTGCCAGCAACCGAGCCGGGTACCACTCTGGAAACACCATATATTTT.

The gene calls are TRBV11-2 and TRBJ2-7; maybe TRBD2 (7 bases). Trimming took 1 base from V and 0 from J, leaving 10 bases between them. Germline V lookup: CDR1 SGHAT, CDR2 FQNNGV. The CDR3 covers 15 residues. The CDR3 nucleotides are TGTGCCAGCAGCTTAGGGGGGGGCTTCTCCTACGAGCAGTACTTC. This sequence encodes CASSLGGGFSYEQYF.

This clonotype was counted a few times. The chain recombines TRBV20-1 with TRBJ1-2; D uncertain. The germline V gene encodes CDR1 DFQATT and CDR2 SNEGSKA (reference sequence). This CDR3 is 11 amino acids long. CDR3 DNA: TGCAGCGCGCGGTTTGGCTATGGCTACACCTTC. This gives the protein CSARFGYGYTF.

The chain carries TRBV7-8 and TRBJ2-2, with unresolved D. The germline V gene has CDR1 SGHVS and CDR2 FQNEAQ. The CDR3 has 14 amino acids. V lost 6 bases, J lost 6 bases, and 14 bases lay in between. CDR3 residues: CASSHMVAPGELFF. The CDR3, as DNA: TGTGCCAGCAGTCACATGGTGGCTCCCGGGGAGCTGTTTTTT.

The chain carries TRBV4-1 and TRBJ2-7, with 8 positions matching TRBD1. The V gene's germline CDR1 is MGHRA and CDR2 YSYEKL. CDR3 size: 15 residues. Trimming removed 1 base from V and 7 bases from J; junction bases left unmatched: 9. CDR3: CASSQGTGGIREQYF. The DNA of the CDR3 is TGCGCCAGCAGCCAAGGAACAGGGGGGATTAGGGAGCAGTACTTC.

J is TRBJ2-2 and V is TRBV6-6; D possibly corresponds to TRBD1 (6 bases). Germline V gene lookup returns CDR1 MNHNY and CDR2 SVGAGI (reference sequence). This CDR3 is built from 17 residues. Trimming pared 4 bases from V and 0 bases from J, leaving 15 bases between. CDR3 bases: TGTGCCAGCAGTTTTTTGGGACACCTCGCGAACACCGGGGAGCTGTTTTTT. This encodes CASSFLGHLANTGELFF.

This clonotype has more than one count but fewer than ten. V usage is TRBV12-3 or TRBV12-4 and J usage is TRBJ1-5; no definite D call. Trimming shortened V by 4 bases and J by 4 bases, and 8 bases separated the two germline ends. This CDR3 has 13 amino acids. The CDR3 DNA is TGTGCCAGCAGTTCTCTGGGGAATCAGCCCCAGCATTTT. This sequence encodes CASSSLGNQPQHF.

The chain uses TRBV5-1 and TRBJ1-6; the D gene is possibly TRBD1 (6 bases). The V gene lost 0 bases and the J gene lost 6 bases, with 10 bases spanning the gap. Looked up from germline, CDR1 is SGHRS and CDR2 is YFSETQ. This CDR3 is 15 amino acids long. The CDR3 is CASSLAGGPNSPLHF. In DNA, the CDR3 is TGCGCCAGCAGCTTGGCCGGGGGGCCTAATTCACCCCTCCACTTT.

The table lists this clonotype with a few counts. This chain's CDR3 is CASSVFSEGRTSGANVLTF. CDR3 nucleotide sequence: TGTGCCAGCAGTGTGTTCTCGGAGGGCAGGACCTCTGGGGCCAACGTCCTGACTTTC. This chain links TRBV6-5 with TRBJ2-6; maybe TRBD2 (6 bases). The CDR3 is made up of 19 amino acids. Trimming shortened V by 5 bases and J by 0 bases, and 20 bases separated the two germline ends. Germline-derived CDR1 and CDR2 are MNHEY and SVGAGI.

This rearrangement joins TRBV6-1 to TRBJ1-4; 7 bases map to TRBD1. Losses at the gene ends were 7 bases for V and 8 bases for J; bases not matched to a gene: 10. In germline, CDR1 is MNHNS, CDR2 SASEGT. The CDR3 spans 14 residues. CDR3 sequence: CASTYQGTVEKLFF. In DNA, the CDR3 is TGTGCCAGCACCTACCAGGGGACAGTAGAAAAACTGTTTTTT.

V usage is TRBV7-2 and J usage is TRBJ1-2, with TRBD1 as a possible D gene (5 bases). Per germline, CDR1 SGHTA and CDR2 FQGNSA. V was pared by 8 bases and J by 8 bases, with 18 bases between. CDR3 length: 13 residues. In nucleotides, the CDR3 is TGTGCCAGCTGCGCAGGGCCTGTGGGGGGCTACACCTTC. It specifies CASCAGPVGGYTF.

There are a few counts of this clonotype. The genes are TRBV20-1 and TRBJ2-7; 11 bases map to TRBD2. Germline V gives CDR1 DFQATT, CDR2 SNEGSKA (reference sequence). CDR3 length: 14 amino acids. The CDR3 nucleotides are TGCAGCCTTCCCACTAGCGGGGGCCCCTACGAGCAGTACGTC. Protein sequence: CSLPTSGGPYEQYV.

This clonotype has a count of ten or more. The J gene is TRBJ2-5, the V gene TRBV4-1; D gene unclear. The V end lost 4 bases, the J end lost 1 base, and 13 bases lay between the germline ends. CDR1 and CDR2 from the germline V gene are MGHRA and YSYEKL. The CDR3 sequence is 15 residues long. The CDR3 loop reads CASSRLDESQETQYF. CDR3 DNA sequence: TGCGCCAGCAGCCGCCTCGACGAGTCCCAAGAGACCCAGTACTTC.

The chain is built from TRBV10-3 and TRBJ2-3, with D possibly being TRBD2 (6 bases). From germline, CDR1 is ENHRY and CDR2 SYGVKD. This CDR3 has 17 residues. Trimming left V 2 bases short and J 2 bases short, with 17 bases between. CDR3: CAISEQYFGGITDTQYF. The CDR3 nucleotides are TGTGCCATCAGTGAGCAGTACTTTGGGGGGATCACAGATACGCAGTATTTT.

The chain has TRBV5-1 and TRBJ2-5; 9 bases map to TRBD2. The CDR3 is made up of 15 amino acids. Germline assignment: CDR1 SGHRS and CDR2 YFSETQ. V lost 4 bases to trimming and J lost 4 bases; unmatched junction nucleotides: 8. The CDR3 DNA is TGCGCCAGCAGCGGTAGCGGGGGTTGGGCAGAGACCCAGTACTTC. It encodes CASSGSGGWAETQYF. Full variable domain (missing parts from reference TRBV5-1 and TRBJ2-5): KAGVTQTPRYLIKTRGQQVTLSCSPISGHRSVSWYQQTPGQGLQFLFEYFSETQRNKGNFPGRFSGRQFSNSRSEMNVSTLELGDSALYLCASSGSGGWAETQYFGPGTRLLVL.

In its sample, this clonotype was seen many times. This chain joins TRBV4-1 and TRBJ2-2, with 10 bases that match TRBD2. CDR1 is MGHRA, CDR2 YSYEKL, per germline. CDR3 length equals 17 residues. V lost 0 bases and J lost 6; bases outside the gene matches: 7. CDR3 DNA sequence: TGCGCCAGCAGCCAAGATAGAATAGCGGGGGGCCCCGGGGAGCTGTTTTTT. Protein sequence: CASSQDRIAGGPGELFF.

The chain uses TRBV15 and TRBJ2-1; TRBD1 agrees at 10 bases. With 1 base clipped from V and 8 bases from J, the junction kept 8 bases outside the gene matches. The CDR3 consists of 16 residues. Germline V CDR1 and CDR2: LNHNV, YYDKDF (reference sequence). The DNA of the CDR3 is TGTGCCACCAGCAGAGTTTCGACAGGGGGCAAGGATGAGCAGTTCTTC. Amino acid sequence: CATSRVSTGGKDEQFF.

The genes are TRBV11-1 and TRBJ2-1; D is uncertain. V was cut by 5 bases and J by 14 bases, with 13 bases left in between. From germline, CDR1 is SGHAT and CDR2 FQDESV (reference sequence). The CDR3 has 11 residues. The CDR3 DNA reads as TGTGCCAGCAGCGCCGGAAACGGAGAGTTCTTC. This translates into CASSAGNGEFF.